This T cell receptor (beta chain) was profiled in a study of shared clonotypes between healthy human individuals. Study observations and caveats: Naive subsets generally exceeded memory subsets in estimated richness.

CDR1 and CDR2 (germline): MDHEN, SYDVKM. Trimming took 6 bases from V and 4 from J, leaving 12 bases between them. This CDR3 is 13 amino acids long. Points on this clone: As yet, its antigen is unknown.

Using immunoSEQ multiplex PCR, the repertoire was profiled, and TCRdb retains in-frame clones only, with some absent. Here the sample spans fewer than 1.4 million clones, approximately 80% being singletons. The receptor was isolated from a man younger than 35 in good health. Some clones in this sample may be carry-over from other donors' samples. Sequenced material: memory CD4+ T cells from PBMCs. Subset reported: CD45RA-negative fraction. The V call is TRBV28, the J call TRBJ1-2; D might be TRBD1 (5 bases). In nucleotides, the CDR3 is TGTGCCAGCAGCGGGACCCTCAGCTATGGCTACACCTTC. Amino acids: CASSGTLSYGYTF.